Included here is one T cell receptor (beta chain) sequence, with context. Its specificity is not known. V shed 5 bases and J shed 5 bases, with 15 bases lying between them. The CDR3 contains 15 residues. Germline loops: CDR1 SEHNR, CDR2 FQNEAQ (reference sequence). Researchers ran the PCR with 60 Vbeta and 13 Jbeta primers. Measured with immunoSEQ multiplex PCR; TCRdb has only the in-frame clones, and not every one. The profile shows roughly 110,000 clones, about 75% of them singletons. The entry originates in a study of cytomegalovirus exposure and HLA in healthy donors. Study-level findings and limits: Researchers reportedly found TCR beta sequences accurately predicted most subjects' HLA-A and HLA-B alleles. By a later analysis, the bulk of CMV-associated TCR beta chains appeared HLA-restricted.

Sequencing was performed on PBMCs. The TCR originated in a man aged 40-49 years in good health and CMV-seronegative. This chain joins TRBV7-9 and TRBJ1-4; TRBD1 might be the D (6 bases). Written as DNA, the CDR3 is TGTGCCAGCAGCCAATTGGACAGTTTAAATGAAAAACTGTTTTTT. Encoded protein: CASSQLDSLNEKLFF. The variable domain in full, completed from reference TRBV7-9 and TRBJ1-4, reads DTGVSQNPRHKITKRGQNVTFRCDPISEHNRLYWYRQTLGQGPEFLTYFQNEAQLEKSRLLSDRFSAERPKGSFSTLEIQRTEQGDSAMYLCASSQLDSLNEKLFFGSGTQLSVL.